The 18 T cell receptor beta chains presented below share a single source sample, sequenced in a study of Graves' ophthalmopathy and Graves' hyperthyroidism. Researchers took RNA transcripts and amplified TCR beta CDR3 regions from them. HTBI primers were employed in first-round RT-PCR, then a second-round multiplex PCR followed. TCRdb passed the multiplex PCR reads through MiXCR, listing each CDR3 protein once. Among over 450,000 distinct CDR3 sequences listed, roughly 14% were seen once. Sequencing used blood. These receptors were collected from a woman aged 25 to 39 with Graves' ophthalmopathy.

This clonotype was picked up many times. The chain carries TRBV19 and TRBJ2-6, with no clear D. Trimming stripped 3 bases from V and 4 bases from J, with 10 bases between. The CDR3 is 15 residues long. From germline, CDR1 is LNHDA and CDR2 SQIVND (reference sequence). The DNA for the CDR3 is TGTGCCAGTAGTATCGCCGGGCCAGGGGCCAACGTCCTGACTTTC. This encodes CASSIAGPGANVLTF.

This clonotype appeared many times. The chain combines TRBV9 with TRBJ2-5; TRBD2 is a possible D gene (6 bases). The CDR3 covers 16 residues. In germline, CDR1 is SGDLS, CDR2 YYNGEE. Trimming cost V 3 bases and J 6 bases, with 21 bases left between them. The CDR3 is CASSGRGTGRGQTQYF. CDR3 bases: TGTGCCAGCAGCGGTAGAGGGACTGGCCGGGGTCAGACCCAGTACTTC.

In its sample, this clonotype was seen many times. The chain carries TRBV2 and TRBJ2-7; no clear D. The CDR3 length is 14 residues. The ends were cut back, 2 bases at V and 2 bases at J, with 10 bases in the middle. Germline assignment: CDR1 SNHLY and CDR2 FYNNEI. CDR3 DNA: TGTGCCAGCAGTGAAAGGCTGATTGCCTACGAGCAGTACTTC. Translated: CASSERLIAYEQYF.

This clonotype was observed at least ten times. The V gene is TRBV7-9, the J gene TRBJ1-6; D uncertain. The CDR3 covers 14 residues. V lost 1 base and J lost 14, with 15 bases in between. CDR1 and CDR2 (germline): SEHNR, FQNEAQ (reference sequence). The CDR3 here is CASSLEGTVASLHF. The DNA of the CDR3 is TGTGCCAGCAGCTTAGAGGGAACGGTGGCATCCCTCCACTTT.

The chain recombines TRBV24-1 with TRBJ1-5, with D maybe TRBD1 (6 bases). The CDR3 is 16 amino acids. The V and J ends lost 3 bases and 2 bases respectively, with 13 bases between them. Germline CDR1 reads KGHDR; CDR2 reads SFDVKD. The CDR3 nucleotides read TGTGCCACCAGTGATCCCAGGGCAGGGGGCAATCAGCCCCAGCATTTT. Protein: CATSDPRAGGNQPQHF.

The rearrangement links TRBV12-3 or TRBV12-4 to TRBJ2-5, with unresolved D. Deletions cut 7 bases from V and 2 bases from J, with 14 bases between. There are 14 residues in the CDR3. CDR3 coding DNA: TGTGCCAGCAAACCACCCGGGCCTCAAGAGACCCAGTACTTC. Its translation: CASKPPGPQETQYF.

This clonotype was picked up many times. This sequence joins TRBV29-1 and TRBJ1-2; no firm D call. Trimming shortened V by 3 bases and J by 3 bases, and 14 bases separated the two germline ends. The CDR3 length is 14 residues. Germline-derived CDR1 and CDR2 are SQVTM and ANQGSEA. The CDR3 DNA reads as TGCAGCGTTGAGGCCGGGAGGGAGGACTATGGCTACACCTTC. This encodes CSVEAGREDYGYTF.

This clonotype was found many times. The chain's CDR3 is CASSLGSGSNQPQHF. The CDR3 DNA sequence: TGTGCCAGCAGTTTAGGGTCGGGATCCAATCAGCCCCAGCATTTT. The chain recombines TRBV12-3 or TRBV12-4 with TRBJ1-5; no firm D call. V lost 1 base and J 3 bases, leaving 10 bases between the germline ends. The CDR3 has 15 amino acids.

This clonotype was detected many times. V gene TRBV20-1 combines with J gene TRBJ2-7; TRBD1 matches 10 bases. Germline V gene lookup returns CDR1 DFQATT and CDR2 SNEGSKA (reference sequence). This CDR3 has 13 amino acids. V gave up 6 bases and J gave up 4 bases; unmatched junction bases: 6. The chain's CDR3 is CSASDRGRYEQYF. CDR3 sequence (DNA): TGCAGTGCATCAGACAGGGGGCGATACGAGCAGTACTTC.

This clonotype was recorded at least ten times. The V and J genes are TRBV6-5 and TRBJ2-7, with a weak D call TRBD1 (5 bases). The CDR3 extends over 15 amino acids. CDR1 is MNHEY and CDR2 is SVGAGI in the germline V gene. The ends were cut back, 4 bases at V and 2 bases at J, with 15 bases in the middle. CDR3 nucleotides: TGTGCCAGCAGTTCGACAGCGTTGACAACCTACGAGCAGTACTTC. Its protein is CASSSTALTTYEQYF.

This clonotype was detected a few times. The chain couples TRBV18 to TRBJ2-7, with 7 positions matching TRBD2. Trimming cost V 2 bases and J 4 bases; bases outside gene matches: 2. Looked up from germline, CDR1 is KGHSH and CDR2 is LQKENI. The CDR3 runs to 13 residues. For the CDR3, the DNA is TGTGCCAGCTCACCAACTAGCGCTTACGAGCAGTACTTC. Amino acid sequence: CASSPTSAYEQYF.

In its sample, this clonotype was seen many times. The V gene is TRBV6-1, the J gene TRBJ2-7; TRBD2 is a possible D gene (5 bases). V lost 5 bases and J lost 5, with 16 bases in between. Germline V gene sequence: CDR1 MNHNS, CDR2 SASEGT. The CDR3 is 14 amino acids. The CDR3 region is CASSPYWLADEQYF. In DNA form, the CDR3 reads TGTGCCAGCAGTCCCTACTGGCTAGCCGACGAGCAGTACTTC.

The V call is TRBV20-1, the J call TRBJ1-6; 9 bases line up with TRBD1. Per germline, CDR1 DFQATT and CDR2 SNEGSKA (reference sequence). With 5 bases clipped from V and 7 bases from J, the junction kept 3 bases outside the gene matches. CDR3 length equals 13 residues. The CDR3 reads CSAGQGNNSPLHF. Written as DNA, the CDR3 is TGCAGTGCTGGACAGGGGAACAATTCACCCCTCCACTTT.

This clonotype has more than one count but fewer than ten. The chain has TRBV20-1 and TRBJ2-2; no firm D call. The ends were cut back, 0 bases at V and 2 bases at J, with 4 bases in the middle. Germline CDR1 is DFQATT and CDR2 is SNEGSKA (reference sequence). This CDR3 has 13 amino acids. The CDR3 coding sequence is TGCAGTGCTAGAGATCCCAACACCGGGGAGCTGTTTTTT. Its protein product is CSARDPNTGELFF.

J is TRBJ1-2 and V is TRBV18, with TRBD1 matching 7 bases. The ends lost 4 bases at V and 4 bases at J; junction bases unmatched: 6. Germline V gene sequence: CDR1 KGHSH, CDR2 LQKENI. The CDR3 totals 14 residues. This CDR3 is CASSQGTETYGYTF. The CDR3 DNA reads TGTGCCAGCTCACAAGGGACAGAGACCTATGGCTACACCTTC.

In this sample, this clonotype turned up a few times. The rearrangement joins TRBV9 to TRBJ1-2; D is unclear. CDR3 size: 16 residues. Trimming stripped 0 bases from V and 8 bases from J, with 20 bases between. Germline V gene sequence: CDR1 SGDLS, CDR2 YYNGEE. DNA of the CDR3: TGTGCCAGCAGCGTAGTTCCCGTAGCGGACTCCTACGGCTACACCTTC. Protein sequence: CASSVVPVADSYGYTF.

The gene calls are TRBV12-3 or TRBV12-4 and TRBJ2-7, with D hard to call. V was cut by 10 bases and J by 4 bases, with 14 bases left in between. This CDR3 has 12 residues. This CDR3 reads CATESSGYEQYF. The CDR3 DNA reads TGTGCCACTGAATCATCAGGTTACGAGCAGTACTTC.

This rearrangement joins TRBV2 to TRBJ1-6; weak D call: TRBD1 (5 bases). Germline lookup yields CDR1 SNHLY and CDR2 FYNNEI. Trimming stripped 3 bases from V and 0 bases from J, with 12 bases between. The CDR3 contains 17 residues. The CDR3 here is CASSDSGDSSYNSPLHF. The CDR3 DNA reads as TGTGCCAGCAGTGATTCGGGGGATAGCTCCTATAATTCACCCCTCCACTTT.